The source of this T cell receptor (beta chain) is a study of molecular identifiers for immune sequencing clone quantification. Regarding the study as a whole: In a background of around 970,000 naive cells, spiked Jurkat TCR RNA from one cell was reportedly detectable. Clones that had above 20 RNA copies took up over 99% of effector molecules but under 1% in naive cells.

The CDR3 totals 14 residues. The germline CDR1 and CDR2 sequences are KGHDR and SFDVKD. Trimming took off 4 bases at V and 5 bases at J, with 11 bases between the two ends. MiXCR, applied by TCRdb to the PCR reads, yields one record per CDR3 protein. The data hold roughly 630,000 distinct CDR3 sequences, with roughly 27% observed a single time. Sorted inputs of roughly 19,000 to 1,100,000 cells, with 10%, 30% or 50% RNA, yielded naive CD8 libraries. This clonotype was seen at least ten times. Its matching antigen is unknown. Sequencing was performed on naive CD8+ T cells from blood, with Jurkat cell RNA spiked in. Subset noted: FACS-sorted CD8+CD4-CCR7+CD45RA+ naive T cells. The chain employs TRBV24-1 and TRBJ2-1; no definite D call. The TCR originated in a human donor in good health. Some libraries in this study had Jurkat cell RNA spiked in. CDR3 coding DNA: TGTGCCACCAGTGACCTTTCATCCCACAATGAGCAGTTCTTC. This gives the protein CATSDLSSHNEQFF.